This TCR beta chain was sequenced during a study of shared clonotypes between healthy human individuals. Overall study results and limits: Richness estimates generally favored naive over memory subsets. Clonotype sharing across donors was expected to vary with sequencing depth.

Original analysis: Because ImmunoSEQ provided only junction sequences with no quality scores, the filtering differed. Profiled with immunoSEQ multiplex PCR; TCRdb holds only in-frame clones, not every one. That table furnishes V, J and clone size, whereas the DNA furnished D and trimming. The sample lists 2 million to 2.5 million clones, approximately 94% occurring once. Comments on this clone: The antigen is undetermined.

From germline, CDR1 is SGHTA and CDR2 FQGNSA. CDR3 length: 14 amino acids. V was trimmed by 5 bases and J by 2 bases, leaving 12 bases between them. The sequenced material came from naive CD4+ T cells sorted from blood. The subset denotes: CD45RA+ positively selected. This receptor was obtained from a young man in good health. The V call is TRBV7-2, the J call TRBJ1-2; possible D gene TRBD1, 5 bases. The CDR3 DNA follows: TGTGCCAGCAGCGGGTTCCCAGGGAACTATGGCTACACCTTC. Encoded protein: CASSGFPGNYGYTF.